This TCR beta chain was identified during a study of blood T cell repertoires in COVID-19. Study details: The origin of the acute and convalescent COVID-19 samples was the United States, Italy and Spain. T cells, B-cell-depleted T cells, or PBMCs supplied cDNA or gDNA.

Original methodology: Amplification of reference gene primers provided the estimated nucleated cell counts. Measured with immunoSEQ multiplex PCR; TCRdb has only the in-frame clones, and not every one. The D gene and trimming were derived from the DNA, and the V and J assignments and clone size from that table. The sample lists approximately 380,000 clones, approximately 81% occurring once. This CDR3 has 14 amino acids. V lost 5 bases and J lost 0, with 12 bases in between. Germline values: CDR1 GTSNPN, CDR2 SVGIG (reference sequence). This clonotype was obtained from a woman in her late teens or twenties with acute or convalescent COVID-19. The chain is built from TRBV30 and TRBJ2-3; D gene ambiguous. The source material was peripheral blood. The CDR3 reads CAWGRTGSTDTQYF. CDR3 coding DNA: TGTGCCTGGGGCCGAACCGGGAGCACAGATACGCAGTATTTT.